The 6 T cell receptor beta chains reported below all come from one sample, sequenced in a study of blood T cell repertoires in COVID-19. Produced via immunoSEQ multiplex PCR; TCRdb's table is partial and in-frame only. The sample gives around 150,000 clones, over 75% of which show up once; approximately 10% is in the top ten. The specimen was PBMCs or T cells enriched from blood (not recorded which). The receptors were sampled from a man between 50 and 59 years old who had recovered from COVID-19.

The genes are TRBV19 and TRBJ2-7; 9 bases line up with TRBD1. The ends lost 5 bases at V and 6 bases at J; junction bases unmatched: 8. Looked up from germline, CDR1 is LNHDA and CDR2 is SQIVND (reference sequence). The CDR3 is made up of 14 amino acids. The CDR3 nucleotides are TGTGCCAGTAGTCCCGAGGACAGGGGAGCCGAGCAGTACTTC. Encoded protein: CASSPEDRGAEQYF.

The chain couples TRBV28 to TRBJ1-1; D ambiguous. The germline gives CDR1 MDHEN, CDR2 SYDVKM. The CDR3 runs to 15 residues. The V and J ends lost 3 bases and 4 bases respectively, with 15 bases between them. The CDR3: CASSLPFGRLTEAFF. The CDR3 DNA sequence: TGTGCCAGCAGTTTGCCTTTTGGGAGGCTCACTGAAGCTTTCTTT. Together with reference TRBV28 and TRBJ1-1, the CDR3 gives the full variable domain: DVKVTQSSRYLVKRTGEKVFLECVQDMDHENMFWYRQDPGLGLRLIYFSYDVKMKEKGDIPEGYSVSREKKERFSLILESASTNQTSMYLCASSLPFGRLTEAFFGQGTRLTVV.

V gene TRBV5-5 combines with J gene TRBJ2-6, with 7 positions matching TRBD2. This CDR3 region has 15 residues. Looked up from germline, CDR1 is SGHKS and CDR2 is YYEKEE (reference sequence). Unmatched junction bases numbered 4, after V lost 4 bases and J lost 3 bases. CDR3 loop: CASSERDYGANVLTF. CDR3 DNA: TGTGCCAGCAGCGAACGGGACTATGGGGCCAACGTCCTGACTTTC.

The V and J genes are TRBV12-3 or TRBV12-4 and TRBJ2-5; D might be TRBD1 (6 bases). CDR3 length: 13 residues. V was cut by 3 bases and J by 6 bases, with 11 bases left in between. The CDR3 bases are TGTGCCAGCAGTTTGGGGGCGGCGAAGACCCAGTACTTC. Residues: CASSLGAAKTQYF.

The chain is built from TRBV27 and TRBJ2-1; possible D gene TRBD2, 6 bases. The germline V gene encodes CDR1 MNHEY and CDR2 SMNVEV (reference sequence). CDR3 size: 16 residues. V was pared by 8 bases and J by 6 bases, with 23 bases between. CDR3 nucleotide sequence: TGTGCCAGCCTCCCAAAGGCGGGAAAGTTAGCCAATGAGCAGTTCTTC. It specifies CASLPKAGKLANEQFF.

The chain uses TRBV2 and TRBJ2-5; D is perhaps TRBD2 (6 bases). Germline loops: CDR1 SNHLY, CDR2 FYNNEI. V was pared by 3 bases and J by 5 bases, with 16 bases between. There are 15 residues in the CDR3. CDR3 nucleotide sequence: TGTGCCAGCAGTGATGGGGGAGGAGTTGGTGAGACCCAGTACTTC. Its protein is CASSDGGGVGETQYF.